This T cell receptor (beta chain) was recorded in a study of OX40 agonist ivuxolimab in advanced cancers. CDR3 length: 14 residues. Per germline, CDR1 SGHDT and CDR2 YYEEEE. Trimming took 0 bases from V and 0 from J, leaving 7 bases between them. The investigators sampled blood at baseline, at cycle 4 day 1, and at cycle 7 day 1. TCRdb's table, derived via immunoSEQ multiplex PCR, lists solely in-frame clones and lacks some. The repertoire holds 70,000 or so clones, with 85% as singletons. The chain recombines TRBV5-6 with TRBJ2-7, with D maybe TRBD1 (6 bases). The clonotype was recovered from an adult with an advanced solid tumor such as melanoma, head and neck, liver or kidney cancer. This specimen consisted of CD4+ or CD8+ T cells sorted from blood, obtained in a trial of the OX40 agonist ivuxolimab. CDR3 sequence reads: CASSLVQGSYEQYF. The CDR3 nucleotides are TGTGCCAGCAGCTTGGTACAGGGCTCCTACGAGCAGTACTTC.